The 19 T cell receptor beta chains listed next were all sequenced from one sample in a study of graft-versus-host responses after intestinal transplantation. The method was immunoSEQ multiplex PCR; TCRdb's version includes in-frame clones alone and lacks a portion of them. The sample holds approximately 94,000 clones, roughly 87% seen once. Antigen specificity for these receptors is unknown. The sequences come from unstimulated CD4+ T cells sorted from spleen or lymph node cells, collected before transplant. Receptors originate from a human donor who was the organ donor for an intestinal transplant.

This clone was observed a single time. V is TRBV14 and J is TRBJ1-6; D uncertain. CDR3 length equals 16 residues. From germline, CDR1 is SGHDN and CDR2 FVKESK. V lost 5 bases and J 7 bases, leaving 18 bases between the germline ends. CDR3 amino acids: CASSYSNIGKNSPLHF. The CDR3, as DNA: TGTGCCAGCAGCTACAGTAATATAGGGAAGAATTCACCCCTCCACTTT.

For this clone: Distinct nucleotide sequences in the sample also encode this CDR3. The V gene is TRBV30, the J gene TRBJ1-1, with D tentatively TRBD1 (5 bases). The CDR3 covers 20 residues. V was clipped by 2 bases and J by 0 bases, with 28 bases between them. Looked up from germline, CDR1 is GTSNPN and CDR2 is SVGIG (reference sequence). The CDR3 loop reads CAWSRRGGTLLLQMNTEAFF. CDR3 bases: TGTGCCTGGAGTCGTAGGGGAGGGACGTTACTCCTTCAGATGAACACTGAAGCTTTCTTT.

The J gene is TRBJ2-7, the V gene TRBV6-5; 7 nucleotides line up with TRBD1. The CDR3 runs 12 residues. The germline V gene encodes CDR1 MNHEY and CDR2 SVGAGI. V trimming: 8 bases; J trimming: 1 base; junction bases outside the gene matches: 2. CDR3 loop: CASLDRSYEQYF. The CDR3 bases are TGTGCCAGCCTGGACAGGTCCTACGAGCAGTACTTC.

V usage is TRBV10-2 and J usage is TRBJ1-6; D unclear. Per the germline V gene, CDR1 is WSHSY and CDR2 is SAAADI. The CDR3 extends over 14 amino acids. Deletions cut 1 base from V and 7 bases from J, with 8 bases between. DNA for the CDR3: TGCGCCAGCAGTGAGTTGGCTCGGAATTCACCCCTCCACTTT. This gives the protein CASSELARNSPLHF.

The chain recombines TRBV5-4 with TRBJ2-2; D not resolved. V dropped 0 bases and J dropped 7 bases, with 10 bases sitting between them. The CDR3 runs 14 residues. Germline values: CDR1 SGHNT, CDR2 YYREEE (reference sequence). The CDR3 DNA follows: TGTGCCAGCAGCTTGGATCAGTCGCTCGGGGAGCTGTTTTTT. Translation: CASSLDQSLGELFF.

In this sample, this clone turned up a few times. The junction shows a germline mismatch at one end, possibly a read error. The chain carries TRBV6-5 and TRBJ2-1, with D possibly TRBD2 on 5 matching bases. Germline lookup yields CDR1 MNHEY and CDR2 SVGAGI. The CDR3 sequence is 14 residues long. This CDR3 reads CASSDSGVNNEQFF. The CDR3 DNA is TGTGCCAGCAGTGACTCCGGGGTCAACAATGAGCAGTTCTTC.

The rearrangement joins TRBV5-1 to TRBJ2-2; perhaps D is TRBD1 or TRBD2 (6 bases each). Per germline, CDR1 SGHRS and CDR2 YFSETQ. This CDR3 has 16 residues. Trimming stripped 0 bases from V and 4 bases from J, with 13 bases between. The CDR3 sequence: CASSLDTGARTGELFF. In DNA, the CDR3 is TGCGCCAGCAGCTTGGACACGGGGGCGCGCACCGGGGAGCTGTTTTTT.

The genes are TRBV6-5 and TRBJ1-2; D perhaps matches TRBD1 (6 bases). V gave up 4 bases and J gave up 9 bases, with 18 bases separating them. This CDR3 spans 14 amino acids. CDR1 and CDR2 (germline): MNHEY, SVGAGI. The CDR3 DNA reads as TGTGCCAGCAGTTCCAGGGGTTCTGGATTCAGCTACACCTTC. It is translated as CASSSRGSGFSYTF.

The chain joins TRBV19 to TRBJ1-1, with D tentatively TRBD1 (6 bases). Germline CDR1 LNHDA, CDR2 SQIVND (reference sequence). The CDR3 is 16 residues long. V dropped 8 bases and J dropped 5 bases, with 24 bases sitting between them. The CDR3 is CASREGGRGRGTEAFF. CDR3 bases: TGTGCCAGTCGGGAAGGGGGAAGGGGCCGAGGTACTGAAGCTTTCTTT.

The chain links TRBV30 to TRBJ2-3; 12 nucleotides match TRBD1. This CDR3 comprises 15 residues. Germline-derived CDR1 and CDR2 are GTSNPN and SVGIG (reference sequence). Unmatched junction bases numbered 5, after V lost 2 bases and J lost 5 bases. This chain's CDR3 is CAWSPGTGGRDTQYF. The CDR3, as DNA: TGTGCCTGGAGTCCCGGGACAGGGGGCAGAGATACGCAGTATTTT. The variable domain in full, with the rest retrieved from reference TRBV30 and TRBJ2-3, is SQTIHQWPATLVQPVGSPLSLECTVEGTSNPNLYWYRQAAGRGLQLLFYSVGIGQISSEVPQNLSASRPQDRQFILSSKKLLLSDSGFYLCAWSPGTGGRDTQYFGPGTRLTVL.

V is TRBV9 and J is TRBJ2-3; the D gene is possibly TRBD2 (6 bases). The CDR3 spans 15 residues. V was pared by 2 bases and J by 1 base, with 11 bases between. Germline V gene sequence: CDR1 SGDLS, CDR2 YYNGEE. This CDR3 reads CASSVGGIGTDTQYF. DNA of the CDR3: TGTGCCAGCAGCGTCGGGGGTATTGGCACAGATACGCAGTATTTT.

The chain has TRBV27 and TRBJ2-3, with D maybe TRBD2 (6 bases). Germline V gives CDR1 MNHEY, CDR2 SMNVEV (reference sequence). The CDR3 extends over 12 amino acids. Trimming cost V 8 bases and J 12 bases, with 18 bases left between them. The chain's CDR3 is CASSRGGGVQYF. The CDR3 region has the DNA TGTGCCAGCTCCCGAGGAGGCGGGGTACAGTATTTT.

The chain has TRBV5-6 and TRBJ1-1; D unclear. The germline V gene encodes CDR1 SGHDT and CDR2 YYEEEE. V was trimmed by 1 base and J by 5 bases, leaving 12 bases between them. The CDR3 consists of 14 residues. The CDR3 DNA sequence: TGTGCCAGCAGCTTGAGAGGGAGAGGGACTGAAGCTTTCTTT. Translation: CASSLRGRGTEAFF.

The chain combines TRBV2 with TRBJ2-2; D is possibly TRBD1 or TRBD2 (5 bases each). V was trimmed by 5 bases and J by 7 bases, leaving 8 bases between them. The CDR3 is 12 residues long. Germline CDR1 SNHLY, CDR2 FYNNEI. This CDR3 reads CASSSGLGELFF. The CDR3 DNA sequence: TGTGCCAGCAGTTCGGGGCTCGGGGAGCTGTTTTTT.

The rearrangement joins TRBV9 to TRBJ1-5; possible D gene TRBD1, 6 bases. Trimming left V 4 bases short and J 1 base short, with 18 bases between. CDR1 SGDLS and CDR2 YYNGEE come from the germline V gene. The CDR3 totals 17 residues. The chain's CDR3 is CASSPSPGGQSNQPQHF. CDR3 nucleotides: TGTGCCAGCAGCCCGAGCCCGGGGGGGCAAAGCAATCAGCCCCAGCATTTT.

The V gene is TRBV5-1, the J gene TRBJ2-2; TRBD1 might be the D (5 bases). This CDR3 is built from 17 residues. Between the trimmed V and J ends, which lost 0 bases and 4 bases, there was a span of 16 bases. The germline V gene encodes CDR1 SGHRS and CDR2 YFSETQ. The chain's CDR3 is CASSLANQGMGTGELFF. The CDR3 nucleotides are TGCGCCAGCAGCTTGGCCAATCAGGGTATGGGCACCGGGGAGCTGTTTTTT.

This chain joins TRBV6-4 and TRBJ2-5, with a tentative D call TRBD1 (5 bases). This CDR3 is built from 19 residues. Trimming removed 0 bases at V and 4 bases at J, with 24 bases between. Germline V gene sequence: CDR1 MRHNA, CDR2 SNTAGT. The CDR3 region has the DNA TGTGCCAGCAGTGACTCCGGCTCCCAAAATAACAGGCGACCAGAGACCCAGTACTTC. Its translation: CASSDSGSQNNRRPETQYF.

CDR3: CASSMEGAREKLFF. The CDR3 DNA reads as TGTGCCAGTAGTATGGAAGGGGCTCGGGAAAAACTGTTTTTT. The rearrangement joins TRBV19 to TRBJ1-4; a weak D match, TRBD1 (5 bases). The CDR3 contains 14 residues. V lost 3 bases and J 8 bases, leaving 13 bases between the germline ends. In germline, CDR1 is LNHDA, CDR2 SQIVND (reference sequence).

With respect to this clone: Sequence at one end of the junction differs from germline and may be a read error. The chain employs TRBV7-8 and TRBJ2-7, with TRBD2 matching 7 bases. Germline V gives CDR1 SGHVS, CDR2 FQNEAQ. The CDR3 runs 14 residues. DNA for the CDR3: TGTGCCAGCAGCTTGGAAGCGGGGTCCTACGTGCAGTACTTC. Encoded protein: CASSLEAGSYVQYF.